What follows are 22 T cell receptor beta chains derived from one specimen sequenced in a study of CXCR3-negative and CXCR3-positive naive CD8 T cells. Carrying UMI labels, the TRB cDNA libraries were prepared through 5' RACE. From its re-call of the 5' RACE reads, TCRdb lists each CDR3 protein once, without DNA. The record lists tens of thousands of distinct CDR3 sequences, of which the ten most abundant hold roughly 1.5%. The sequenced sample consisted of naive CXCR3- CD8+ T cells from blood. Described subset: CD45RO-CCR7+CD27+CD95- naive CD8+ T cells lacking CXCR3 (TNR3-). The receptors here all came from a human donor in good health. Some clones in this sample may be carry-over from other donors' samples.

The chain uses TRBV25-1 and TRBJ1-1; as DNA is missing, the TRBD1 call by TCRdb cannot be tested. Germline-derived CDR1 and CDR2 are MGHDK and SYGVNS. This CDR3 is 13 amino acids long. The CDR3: CASSDPGIPEAFF.

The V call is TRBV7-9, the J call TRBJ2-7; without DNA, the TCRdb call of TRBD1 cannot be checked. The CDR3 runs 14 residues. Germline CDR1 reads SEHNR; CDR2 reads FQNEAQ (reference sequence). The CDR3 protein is CASSPPGTQYEQYF.

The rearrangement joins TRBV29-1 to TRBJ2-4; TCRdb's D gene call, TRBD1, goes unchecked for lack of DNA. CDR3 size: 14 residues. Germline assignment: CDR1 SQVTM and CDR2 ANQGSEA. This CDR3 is CSVPGHIAKNIQYF.

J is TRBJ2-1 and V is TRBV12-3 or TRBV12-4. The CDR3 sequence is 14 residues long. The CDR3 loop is CASSLSVTYNEQFF.

The CDR3: CSVEIGGGEQFF. The V gene is TRBV29-1, the J gene TRBJ2-1; the TCRdb call, TRBD1, lacks DNA for checking. The CDR3 has 12 residues. In germline, CDR1 is SQVTM, CDR2 ANQGSEA.

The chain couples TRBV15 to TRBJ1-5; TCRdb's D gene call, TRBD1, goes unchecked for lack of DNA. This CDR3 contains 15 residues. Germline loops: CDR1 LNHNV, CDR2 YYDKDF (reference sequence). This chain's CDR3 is CATTLHRDRNQPQHF.

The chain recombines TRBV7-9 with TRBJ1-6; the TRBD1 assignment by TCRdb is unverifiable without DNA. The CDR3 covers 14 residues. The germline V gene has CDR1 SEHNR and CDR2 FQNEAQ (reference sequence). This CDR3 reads CASSSGTDNSPLHF. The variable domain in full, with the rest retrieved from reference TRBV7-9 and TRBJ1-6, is DTGVSQNPRHKITKRGQNVTFRCDPISEHNRLYWYRQTLGQGPEFLTYFQNEAQLEKSRLLSDRFSAERPKGSFSTLEIQRTEQGDSAMYLCASSSGTDNSPLHFGNGTRLTVT.

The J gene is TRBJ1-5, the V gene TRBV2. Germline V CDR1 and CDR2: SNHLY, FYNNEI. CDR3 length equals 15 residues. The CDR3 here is CASSVGFGSNQPQHF.

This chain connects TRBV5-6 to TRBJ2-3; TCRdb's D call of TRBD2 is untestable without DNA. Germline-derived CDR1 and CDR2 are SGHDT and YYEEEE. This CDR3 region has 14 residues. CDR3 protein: CASSISGGADTQYF.

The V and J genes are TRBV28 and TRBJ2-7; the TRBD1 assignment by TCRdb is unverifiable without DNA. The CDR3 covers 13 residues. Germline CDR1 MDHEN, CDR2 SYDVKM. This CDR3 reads CASSFDRAYEQYF.

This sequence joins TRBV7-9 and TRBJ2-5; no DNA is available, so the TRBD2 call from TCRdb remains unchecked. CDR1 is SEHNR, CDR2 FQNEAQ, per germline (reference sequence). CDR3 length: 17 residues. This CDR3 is CASSPIGGVGWQETQYF.

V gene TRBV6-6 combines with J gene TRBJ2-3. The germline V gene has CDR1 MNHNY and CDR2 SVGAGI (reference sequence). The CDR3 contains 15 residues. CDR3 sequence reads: CASSYSGTRTDTQYF.

CDR3 amino acids: CASRLKSSYNEQFF. The V gene is TRBV6-5, the J gene TRBJ2-1. The CDR3 consists of 14 residues. CDR1 is MNHEY and CDR2 is SVGAGI in the germline V gene.

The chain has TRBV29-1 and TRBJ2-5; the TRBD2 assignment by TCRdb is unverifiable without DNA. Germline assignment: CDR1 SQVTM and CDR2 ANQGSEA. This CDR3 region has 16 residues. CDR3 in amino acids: CSVEGTSGGRGETQYF.

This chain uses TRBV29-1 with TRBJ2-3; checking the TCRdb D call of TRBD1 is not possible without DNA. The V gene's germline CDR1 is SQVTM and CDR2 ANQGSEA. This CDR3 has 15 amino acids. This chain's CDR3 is CSVEPTGDGTDTQYF.

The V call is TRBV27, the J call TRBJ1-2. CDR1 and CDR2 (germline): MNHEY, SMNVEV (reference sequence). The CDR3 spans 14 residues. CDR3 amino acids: CASSLVGAGYGYTF.

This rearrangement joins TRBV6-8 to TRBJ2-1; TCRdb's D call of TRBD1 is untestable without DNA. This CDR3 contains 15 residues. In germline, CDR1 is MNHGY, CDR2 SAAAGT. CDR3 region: CASSYSPEKYNEQFF.

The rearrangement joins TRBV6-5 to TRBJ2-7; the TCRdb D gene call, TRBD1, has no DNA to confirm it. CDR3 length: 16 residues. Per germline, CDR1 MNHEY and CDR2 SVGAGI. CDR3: CASSDSGGAPTYEQYF.

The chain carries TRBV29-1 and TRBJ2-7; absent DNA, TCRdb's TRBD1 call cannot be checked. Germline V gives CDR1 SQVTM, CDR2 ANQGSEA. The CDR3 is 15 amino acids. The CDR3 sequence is CSVVGRDRSSYEQYF.

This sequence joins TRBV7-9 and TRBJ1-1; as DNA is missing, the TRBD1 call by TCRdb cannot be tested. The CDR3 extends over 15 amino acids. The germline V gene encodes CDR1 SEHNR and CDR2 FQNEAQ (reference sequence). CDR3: CASSLVTGQNTEAFF.

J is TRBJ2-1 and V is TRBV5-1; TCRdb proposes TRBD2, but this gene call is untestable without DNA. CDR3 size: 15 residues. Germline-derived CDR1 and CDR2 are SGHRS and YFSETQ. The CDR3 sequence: CASSLAGPVGDEQFF.

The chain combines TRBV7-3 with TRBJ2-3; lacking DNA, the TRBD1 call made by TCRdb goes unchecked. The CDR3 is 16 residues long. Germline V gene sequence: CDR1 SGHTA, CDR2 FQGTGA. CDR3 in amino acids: CASSSYPGLEPDTQYF.